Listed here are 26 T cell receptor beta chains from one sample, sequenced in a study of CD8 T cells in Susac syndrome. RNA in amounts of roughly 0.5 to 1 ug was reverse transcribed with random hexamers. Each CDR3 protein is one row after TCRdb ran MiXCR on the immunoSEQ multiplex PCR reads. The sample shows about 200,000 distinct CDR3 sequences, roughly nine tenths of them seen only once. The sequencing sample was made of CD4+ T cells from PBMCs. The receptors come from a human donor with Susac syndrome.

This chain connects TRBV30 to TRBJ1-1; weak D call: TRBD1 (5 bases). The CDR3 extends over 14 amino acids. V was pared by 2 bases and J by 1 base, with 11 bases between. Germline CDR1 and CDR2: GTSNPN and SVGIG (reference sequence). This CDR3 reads CAWSKGPQNTEAFF. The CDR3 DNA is TGTGCCTGGAGTAAGGGACCCCAGAACACTGAAGCTTTCTTT.

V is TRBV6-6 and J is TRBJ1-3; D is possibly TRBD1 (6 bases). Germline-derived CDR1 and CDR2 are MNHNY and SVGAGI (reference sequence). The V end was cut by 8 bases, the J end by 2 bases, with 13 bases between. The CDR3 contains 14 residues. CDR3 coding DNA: TGTGCCAGCCGGTATACAGGGACTGGAAACACCATATATTTT. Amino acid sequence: CASRYTGTGNTIYF.

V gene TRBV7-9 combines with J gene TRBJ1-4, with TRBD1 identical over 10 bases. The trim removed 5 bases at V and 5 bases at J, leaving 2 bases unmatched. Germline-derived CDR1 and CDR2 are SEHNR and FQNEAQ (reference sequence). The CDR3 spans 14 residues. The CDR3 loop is CASSQGQGNEKLFF. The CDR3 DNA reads TGTGCCAGCAGCCAGGGACAGGGGAATGAAAAACTGTTTTTT.

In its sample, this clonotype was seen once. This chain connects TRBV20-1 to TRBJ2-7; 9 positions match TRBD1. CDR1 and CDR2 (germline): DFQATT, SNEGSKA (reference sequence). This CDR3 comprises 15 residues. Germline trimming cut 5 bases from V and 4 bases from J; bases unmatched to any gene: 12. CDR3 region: CSASSTGTGIYEQYF. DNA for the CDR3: TGCAGTGCTTCTAGCACCGGGACAGGGATATACGAGCAGTACTTC.

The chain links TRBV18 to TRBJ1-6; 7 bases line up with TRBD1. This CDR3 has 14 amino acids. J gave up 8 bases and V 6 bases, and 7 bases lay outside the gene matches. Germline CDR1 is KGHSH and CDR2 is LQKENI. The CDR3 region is CASSSTGMDSPLHF. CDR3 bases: TGTGCCAGCTCGTCGACAGGGATGGATTCACCCCTCCACTTT.

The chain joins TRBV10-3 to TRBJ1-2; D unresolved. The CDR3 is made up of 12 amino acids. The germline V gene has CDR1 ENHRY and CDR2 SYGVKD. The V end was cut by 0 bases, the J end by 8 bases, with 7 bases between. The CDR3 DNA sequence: TGTGCCATCAGTGAGTCCTGGAGGGGCTACACCTTC. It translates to CAISESWRGYTF.

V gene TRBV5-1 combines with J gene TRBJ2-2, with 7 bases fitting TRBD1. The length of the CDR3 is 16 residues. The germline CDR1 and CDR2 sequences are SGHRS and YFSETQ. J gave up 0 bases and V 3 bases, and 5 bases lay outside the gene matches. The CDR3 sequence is CASSWQTGANTGELFF. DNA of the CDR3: TGCGCCAGCAGCTGGCAAACAGGGGCGAACACCGGGGAGCTGTTTTTT.

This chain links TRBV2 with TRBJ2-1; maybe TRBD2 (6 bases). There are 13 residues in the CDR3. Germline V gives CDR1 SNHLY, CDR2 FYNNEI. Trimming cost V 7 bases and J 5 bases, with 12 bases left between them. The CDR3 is CASNSGLNNEQFF. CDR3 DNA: TGTGCCAGCAATAGCGGACTCAACAATGAGCAGTTCTTC.

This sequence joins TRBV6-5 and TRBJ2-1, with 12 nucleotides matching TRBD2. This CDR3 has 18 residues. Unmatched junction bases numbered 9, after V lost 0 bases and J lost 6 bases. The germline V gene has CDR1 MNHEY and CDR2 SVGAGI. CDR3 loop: CASSYSSPSGGASNEQFF. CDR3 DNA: TGTGCCAGCAGTTACTCATCGCCTAGCGGGGGGGCAAGCAATGAGCAGTTCTTC.

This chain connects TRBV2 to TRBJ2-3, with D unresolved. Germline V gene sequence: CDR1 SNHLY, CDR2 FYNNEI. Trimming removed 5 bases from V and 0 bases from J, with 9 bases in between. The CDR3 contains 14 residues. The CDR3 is CASSISYSTDTQYF. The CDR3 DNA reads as TGTGCCAGCAGTATCAGTTATAGCACAGATACGCAGTATTTT.

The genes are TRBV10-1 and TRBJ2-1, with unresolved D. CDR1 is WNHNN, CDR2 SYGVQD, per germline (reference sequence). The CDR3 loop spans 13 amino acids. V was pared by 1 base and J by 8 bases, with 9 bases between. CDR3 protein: CASSEFPSYEQFF. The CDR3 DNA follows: TGCGCCAGCAGTGAGTTTCCCTCGTATGAGCAGTTCTTC.

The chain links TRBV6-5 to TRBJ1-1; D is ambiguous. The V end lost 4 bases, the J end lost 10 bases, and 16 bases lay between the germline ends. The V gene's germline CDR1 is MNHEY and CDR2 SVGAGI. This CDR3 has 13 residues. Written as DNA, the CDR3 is TGTGCCAGCAGTTCGCAACAGAACTCTGCAGCTTTCTTT. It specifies CASSSQQNSAAFF.

The CDR3 is CASRPGLAGSGELFF. Written as DNA, the CDR3 is TGTGCCAGCAGACCGGGACTAGCGGGATCCGGGGAGCTGTTTTTT. This chain uses TRBV7-9 with TRBJ2-2; 13 bases agree with TRBD2. Germline V CDR1 and CDR2: SEHNR, FQNEAQ (reference sequence). CDR3 length equals 15 residues. V dropped 6 bases and J dropped 6; count of bases not matched to a gene: 4.

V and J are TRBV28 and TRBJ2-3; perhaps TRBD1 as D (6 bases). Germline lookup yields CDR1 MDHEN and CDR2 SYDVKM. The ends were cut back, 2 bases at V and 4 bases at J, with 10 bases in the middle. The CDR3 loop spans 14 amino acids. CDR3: CASSLVGAADTQYF. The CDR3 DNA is TGTGCCAGCAGTTTAGTGGGGGCGGCAGATACGCAGTATTTT.

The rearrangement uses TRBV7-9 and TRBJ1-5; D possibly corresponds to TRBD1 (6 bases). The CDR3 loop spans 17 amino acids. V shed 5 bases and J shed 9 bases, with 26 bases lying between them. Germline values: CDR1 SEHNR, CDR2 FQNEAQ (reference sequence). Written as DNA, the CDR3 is TGTGCCAGCAGCGCAACCGACAGGATCGCAGGTATTGGGCCCCAGCATTTT. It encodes CASSATDRIAGIGPQHF.

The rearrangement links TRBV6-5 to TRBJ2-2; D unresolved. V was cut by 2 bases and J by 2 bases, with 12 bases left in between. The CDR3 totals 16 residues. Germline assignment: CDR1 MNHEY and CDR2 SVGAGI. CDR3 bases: TGTGCCAGCAGTTACGACAACCGAGCAAACACCGGGGAGCTGTTTTTT. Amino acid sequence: CASSYDNRANTGELFF.

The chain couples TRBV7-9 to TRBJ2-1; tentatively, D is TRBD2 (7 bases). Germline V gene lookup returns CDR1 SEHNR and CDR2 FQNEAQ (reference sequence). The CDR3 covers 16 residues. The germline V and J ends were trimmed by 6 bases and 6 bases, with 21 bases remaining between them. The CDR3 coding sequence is TGTGCCAGCAGGCCTCCGGGAGGCAGGGGACGCAATGAGCAGTTCTTC. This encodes CASRPPGGRGRNEQFF.

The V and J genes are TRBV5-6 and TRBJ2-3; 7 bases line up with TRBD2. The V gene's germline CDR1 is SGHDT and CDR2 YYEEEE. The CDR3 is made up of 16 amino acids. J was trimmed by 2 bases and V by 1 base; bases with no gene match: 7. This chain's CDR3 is CASSLIASGYTDTQYF. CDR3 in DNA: TGTGCCAGCAGCTTGATCGCTAGCGGATACACAGATACGCAGTATTTT.

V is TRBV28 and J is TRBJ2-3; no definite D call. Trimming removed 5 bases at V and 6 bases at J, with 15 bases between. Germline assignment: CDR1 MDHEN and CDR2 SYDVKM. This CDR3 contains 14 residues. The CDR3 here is CASSKLGRADTQYF. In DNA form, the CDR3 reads TGTGCCAGCAGTAAGCTCGGACGCGCCGATACGCAGTATTTT.

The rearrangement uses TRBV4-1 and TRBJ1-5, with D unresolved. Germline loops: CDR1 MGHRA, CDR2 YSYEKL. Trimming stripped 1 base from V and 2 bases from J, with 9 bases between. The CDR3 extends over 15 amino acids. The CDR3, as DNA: TGCGCCAGCAGCCAAGTTGAGGCAGGCAATCAGCCCCAGCATTTT. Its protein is CASSQVEAGNQPQHF.

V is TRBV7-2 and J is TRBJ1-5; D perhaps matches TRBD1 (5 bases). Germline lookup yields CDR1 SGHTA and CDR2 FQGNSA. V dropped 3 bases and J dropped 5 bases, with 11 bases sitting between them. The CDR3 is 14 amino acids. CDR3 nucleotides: TGTGCCAGCAGCTTTTTCCTAGGGGATCAGCCCCAGCATTTT. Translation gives CASSFFLGDQPQHF.

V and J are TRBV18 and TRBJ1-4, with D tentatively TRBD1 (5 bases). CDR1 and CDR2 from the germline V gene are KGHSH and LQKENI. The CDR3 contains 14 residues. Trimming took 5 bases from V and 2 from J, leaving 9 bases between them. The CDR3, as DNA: TGTGCCAGCTCAGAGCGGGGCACTAATGAAAAACTGTTTTTT. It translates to CASSERGTNEKLFF.

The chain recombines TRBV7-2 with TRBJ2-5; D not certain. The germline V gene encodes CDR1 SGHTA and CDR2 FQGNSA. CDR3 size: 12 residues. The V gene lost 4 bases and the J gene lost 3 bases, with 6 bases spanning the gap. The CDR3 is CASSWGKETQYF. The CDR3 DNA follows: TGTGCCAGCAGCTGGGGAAAAGAGACCCAGTACTTC.

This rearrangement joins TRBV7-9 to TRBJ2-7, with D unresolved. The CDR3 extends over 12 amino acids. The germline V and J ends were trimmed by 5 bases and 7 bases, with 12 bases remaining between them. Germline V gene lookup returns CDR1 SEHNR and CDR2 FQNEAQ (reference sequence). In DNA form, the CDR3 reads TGTGCCAGCAGCCAACCAGTCGGGGAGCAGTACTTC. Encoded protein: CASSQPVGEQYF. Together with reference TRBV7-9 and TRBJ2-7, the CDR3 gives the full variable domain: DTGVSQNPRHKITKRGQNVTFRCDPISEHNRLYWYRQTLGQGPEFLTYFQNEAQLEKSRLLSDRFSAERPKGSFSTLEIQRTEQGDSAMYLCASSQPVGEQYFGPGTRLTVT.

This CDR3 is CASSQDITEADTQYF. DNA for the CDR3: TGTGCCAGCAGCCAAGATATAACAGAAGCGGATACGCAGTATTTT. The V and J genes are TRBV4-2 and TRBJ2-3, with unresolved D. The CDR3 totals 15 residues. Germline CDR1 LGHNA, CDR2 YNFKEQ. V lost 0 bases and J lost 6, with 13 bases in between.

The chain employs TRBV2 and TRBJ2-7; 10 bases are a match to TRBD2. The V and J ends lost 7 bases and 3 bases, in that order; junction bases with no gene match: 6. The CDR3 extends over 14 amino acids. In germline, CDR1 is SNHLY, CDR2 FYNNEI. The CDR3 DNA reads TGTGCCAGCACCTTAGCGGGAGGCAACTACGAGCAGTACTTC. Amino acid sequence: CASTLAGGNYEQYF.